The 24 T cell receptor beta chains given below trace back to one sample, sequenced in a study of T cells after yellow fever vaccination. Each CDR3 protein gets one entry after TCRdb re-called the 5' RACE reads with MiXCR. The repertoire holds 200,000 or so distinct CDR3 sequences, with 6% to 8% as singletons. The sample here was CD4+ T cells sorted from PBMCs, taken on the day of the yellow fever booster vaccination. Every receptor here comes from a young man who received the YFV17D yellow fever vaccine.

V and J are TRBV12-3 or TRBV12-4 and TRBJ1-2; 8 bases map to TRBD1. Trimming cost V 5 bases and J 3 bases; bases outside gene matches: 5. CDR3 length: 14 amino acids. CDR3 nucleotide sequence: TGTGCCAGCAGTCAGGGGGCGCGATACTATGGCTACACCTTC. Its protein is CASSQGARYYGYTF.

The chain joins TRBV3-1 to TRBJ2-5; 8 nucleotides match TRBD2. This CDR3 has 18 residues. Losses at the gene ends were 11 bases for V and 0 bases for J; bases not matched to a gene: 20. The germline V gene encodes CDR1 LGHDT and CDR2 YNNKEL (reference sequence). CDR3 protein: CASTRTTSGRKYQETQYF. CDR3 nucleotide sequence: TGTGCCTCCACCCGGACAACTAGCGGTCGAAAGTACCAAGAGACCCAGTACTTC.

The chain uses TRBV18 and TRBJ2-3; perhaps D is TRBD1 or TRBD2 (5 bases each). Germline CDR1 is KGHSH and CDR2 is LQKENI. The CDR3 extends over 15 amino acids. Trimming cost V 2 bases and J 4 bases, with 13 bases left between them. As DNA, the CDR3 is TGTGCCAGCTCACCAGTCCGAGAGGGGCCAGATACGCAGTATTTT. Amino acids: CASSPVREGPDTQYF. Using reference TRBV18 and TRBJ2-3 for the parts outside the CDR3, the full variable domain is NAGVMQNPRHLVRRRGQEARLRCSPMKGHSHVYWYRQLPEEGLKFMVYLQKENIIDESGMPKERFSAEFPKEGPSILRIQQVVRGDSAAYFCASSPVREGPDTQYFGPGTRLTVL.

V gene TRBV5-5 combines with J gene TRBJ2-7; 9 bases match TRBD2. CDR3 length: 14 amino acids. Germline assignment: CDR1 SGHKS and CDR2 YYEKEE (reference sequence). Unmatched junction bases numbered 4, after V lost 0 bases and J lost 6 bases. DNA of the CDR3: TGTGCCAGCAGCTTGGGGGGACTAGCAGGCGAGCAGTACTTC. It encodes CASSLGGLAGEQYF.

This clonotype was detected many times. J is TRBJ1-3 and V is TRBV7-9, with 7 bases identical to TRBD1. Unmatched junction bases numbered 8, after V lost 5 bases and J lost 1 base. CDR3 length: 16 amino acids. Germline values: CDR1 SEHNR, CDR2 FQNEAQ (reference sequence). CDR3 DNA sequence: TGTGCCAGCAGCCCCCGAGGACAGGTGTCTGGAAACACCATATATTTT. This sequence encodes CASSPRGQVSGNTIYF.

This clonotype has a count of ten or more. The chain combines TRBV12-3 or TRBV12-4 with TRBJ2-3; D may be TRBD1 (5 bases). V was shortened by 3 bases and J by 6 bases, with 10 bases between the two germline ends. The CDR3 sequence is 13 residues long. CDR3: CASSFNGADTQYF. As DNA, the CDR3 is TGTGCCAGCAGTTTTAATGGGGCCGATACGCAGTATTTT.

This clonotype was observed a few times. The chain joins TRBV5-1 to TRBJ2-1, with TRBD1 as a possible D gene (6 bases). The length of the CDR3 is 18 residues. CDR1 is SGHRS and CDR2 is YFSETQ in the germline V gene. Trimming removed 2 bases at V and 0 bases at J, with 18 bases between. In DNA, the CDR3 is TGCGCCAGCAGCTTTATTACAGGGCTACTAAGCTCCTACAATGAGCAGTTCTTC. Translated: CASSFITGLLSSYNEQFF.

This clonotype was counted only a few times. The gene calls are TRBV21-1 and TRBJ2-5; the tabulated D call, TRBD1, remains unverified against the DNA. TRBV21-1 constitutes a pseudogene. The CDR3 is 15 amino acids. CDR3 region: CASSFPWGPQETQYF. CDR3 nucleotides: TGTGCCAGCAGCTTCCCGTGGGGGCCCCAAGAGACCCAGTACTTC.

The chain employs TRBV7-2 and TRBJ1-2, with TRBD1 matching over 7 bases. Trimming removed 9 bases from V and 1 base from J; junction bases left unmatched: 14. Germline V gene lookup returns CDR1 SGHTA and CDR2 FQGNSA. The CDR3 is made up of 16 amino acids. The CDR3 sequence is CASHIRGGDSNYGYTF. The CDR3 DNA reads as TGTGCCAGTCATATACGGGGTGGGGACAGTAACTATGGCTACACCTTC.

This clonotype was observed a few times. This chain links TRBV7-6 with TRBJ2-3; 7 bases agree with TRBD2. Germline V gives CDR1 SGHVS, CDR2 FNYEAQ. The CDR3 is 15 residues long. The V and J ends lost 4 bases and 4 bases, in that order; junction bases with no gene match: 8. The CDR3 sequence is CASSSSGGLSDTQYF. The DNA of the CDR3 is TGTGCCAGCAGCTCTAGCGGAGGCCTTTCAGATACGCAGTATTTT.

The genes are TRBV7-2 and TRBJ2-7, with D maybe TRBD2 (7 bases). Trimming took off 5 bases at V and 3 bases at J, with 11 bases between the two ends. The CDR3 sequence is 13 residues long. From germline, CDR1 is SGHTA and CDR2 FQGNSA. This chain's CDR3 is CASSRRGGYEQYF. CDR3 nucleotides: TGTGCCAGCAGCCGTAGGGGGGGCTACGAGCAGTACTTC.

This clonotype has a count of ten or more. V usage is TRBV5-1 and J usage is TRBJ2-7; D is undetermined. The length of the CDR3 is 14 residues. Germline V gene data show CDR1 as SGHRS and CDR2 as YFSETQ. The V end lost 0 bases, the J end lost 6 bases, and 13 bases lay between the germline ends. For the CDR3, the DNA is TGCGCCAGCAGCTTGGTAGCAAACTACGGCGAGCAGTACTTC. It specifies CASSLVANYGEQYF.

As regards this clonotype: A much more abundant neighbour one base away suggests this may be a read error. The gene calls are TRBV28 and TRBJ2-1, with D maybe TRBD2 (5 bases). The CDR3 runs to 16 residues. Germline-derived CDR1 and CDR2 are MDHEN and SYDVKM. V dropped 4 bases and J dropped 3 bases, with 16 bases sitting between them. CDR3 DNA: TGTGCCAGCAGTTCACTTAGCGTGAGTAACTACAATGAGCAGTTCTTC. As protein: CASSSLSVSNYNEQFF.

This clonotype was counted between two and nine times. This sequence joins TRBV5-1 and TRBJ2-1, with a weak D call TRBD1 (6 bases). CDR1 is SGHRS and CDR2 is YFSETQ in the germline V gene. This CDR3 has 14 residues. V was pared by 5 bases and J by 7 bases, with 16 bases between. The DNA of the CDR3 is TGCGCCAGCAGGCTTACCGGGACAACGAATGAGCAGTTCTTC. It codes for CASRLTGTTNEQFF. Together with reference TRBV5-1 and TRBJ2-1, the CDR3 gives the full variable domain: KAGVTQTPRYLIKTRGQQVTLSCSPISGHRSVSWYQQTPGQGLQFLFEYFSETQRNKGNFPGRFSGRQFSNSRSEMNVSTLELGDSALYLCASRLTGTTNEQFFGPGTRLTVL.

This clonotype appeared a few times. V gene TRBV27 combines with J gene TRBJ2-3; D is undetermined. The V end lost 2 bases, the J end lost 2 bases, and 8 bases lay between the germline ends. This CDR3 is built from 14 residues. CDR1 MNHEY and CDR2 SMNVEV come from the germline V gene (reference sequence). The CDR3 here is CASSLTDNTDTQYF. CDR3 nucleotide sequence: TGTGCCAGCAGTTTAACTGACAACACAGATACGCAGTATTTT.

The chain couples TRBV27 to TRBJ1-5, with 7 positions matching TRBD1. With 5 bases clipped from V and 5 bases from J, the junction kept 3 bases outside the gene matches. Germline V gene data show CDR1 as MNHEY and CDR2 as SMNVEV (reference sequence). This CDR3 region has 13 residues. The CDR3 sequence is CASSLGGHQPQHF. The CDR3 DNA is TGTGCCAGCAGTCTAGGGGGCCATCAGCCCCAGCATTTT.

Only a few counts were recorded for this clonotype. The chain is built from TRBV29-1 and TRBJ1-1; 12 bases are a match to TRBD1. The germline V gene has CDR1 SQVTM and CDR2 ANQGSEA. The CDR3 totals 15 residues. With 6 bases clipped from V and 11 bases from J, the junction kept 16 bases outside the gene matches. DNA for the CDR3: TGCAGCGTCGCCTCAACTACAAGGGACAGGGGGCAGGCTTTCTTT. Its protein is CSVASTTRDRGQAFF.

This chain's CDR3 is CASSPSAGRRGRETQYF. CDR3 sequence (DNA): TGCGCCAGCAGCCCTAGCGCAGGCCGCAGGGGGCGAGAGACCCAGTACTTC. The chain combines TRBV4-3 with TRBJ2-5, with 8 bases matching TRBD1. V lost 4 bases to trimming and J lost 4 bases; unmatched junction nucleotides: 14. There are 17 residues in the CDR3. Looked up from germline, CDR1 is LGHNA and CDR2 is YSLEER.

In its sample, this clonotype was seen a few times. The V call is TRBV27, the J call TRBJ2-3; perhaps TRBD1 as D (6 bases). From germline, CDR1 is MNHEY and CDR2 SMNVEV (reference sequence). Trimming took off 5 bases at V and 3 bases at J, with 12 bases between the two ends. The CDR3 runs 14 residues. The DNA for the CDR3 is TGTGCCAGCAGTGTACAGGGAAGGACAGATACGCAGTATTTT. This sequence encodes CASSVQGRTDTQYF.

In this sample, this clonotype turned up many times. The chain has TRBV18 and TRBJ1-1; 8 positions agree with TRBD1. CDR1 and CDR2 from the germline V gene are KGHSH and LQKENI. The V gene end was trimmed by 3 bases and the J gene end by 2 bases; junction bases not matched to a gene: 11. The CDR3 covers 17 residues. Here the CDR3 DNA reads TGTGCCAGCTCACCTTTTAGGGGACAGGCGATCAACACTGAAGCTTTCTTT. Translating it yields CASSPFRGQAINTEAFF.

This clonotype was counted at least ten times. The chain recombines TRBV29-1 with TRBJ2-2, with TRBD1 identical over 7 bases. CDR1 is SQVTM and CDR2 is ANQGSEA in the germline V gene. V lost 5 bases, J lost 4 bases, and 7 bases stayed unmatched. CDR3 size: 14 residues. The CDR3: CSVQEGGATGELFF. In nucleotides, the CDR3 is TGCAGCGTTCAGGAAGGGGGCGCCACCGGGGAGCTGTTTTTT.

The table lists this clonotype with many counts. The genes are TRBV24-1 and TRBJ2-1; TRBD1 matches 8 bases. J lost 16 bases, V lost 7 bases, and 11 bases had no gene match. Germline V gene lookup returns CDR1 KGHDR and CDR2 SFDVKD. The CDR3 totals 12 residues. Here the CDR3 reads CATSLNQGAQFF. Written as DNA, the CDR3 is TGTGCCACCAGCCTCAACCAGGGGGCCCAATTCTTC.

J is TRBJ2-1 and V is TRBV20-1; 9 nucleotides align to TRBD1. This CDR3 has 16 amino acids. CDR1 DFQATT and CDR2 SNEGSKA come from the germline V gene (reference sequence). V lost 6 bases and J lost 8; bases outside the gene matches: 17. CDR3 loop: CSAKRQGVIFSDEQFF. For the CDR3, the DNA is TGCAGTGCCAAAAGACAGGGGGTAATTTTTAGCGATGAGCAGTTCTTC.

This clonotype has more than one count but fewer than ten. This chain joins TRBV20-1 and TRBJ2-1; a weak D match, TRBD2 (6 bases). This CDR3 has 15 amino acids. Trimming cost V 6 bases and J 5 bases, with 20 bases left between them. Germline CDR1 is DFQATT and CDR2 is SNEGSKA (reference sequence). Here the CDR3 reads CSAERSGQADNEQFF. The CDR3 nucleotides read TGCAGTGCCGAGAGGAGCGGGCAAGCCGACAATGAGCAGTTCTTC.